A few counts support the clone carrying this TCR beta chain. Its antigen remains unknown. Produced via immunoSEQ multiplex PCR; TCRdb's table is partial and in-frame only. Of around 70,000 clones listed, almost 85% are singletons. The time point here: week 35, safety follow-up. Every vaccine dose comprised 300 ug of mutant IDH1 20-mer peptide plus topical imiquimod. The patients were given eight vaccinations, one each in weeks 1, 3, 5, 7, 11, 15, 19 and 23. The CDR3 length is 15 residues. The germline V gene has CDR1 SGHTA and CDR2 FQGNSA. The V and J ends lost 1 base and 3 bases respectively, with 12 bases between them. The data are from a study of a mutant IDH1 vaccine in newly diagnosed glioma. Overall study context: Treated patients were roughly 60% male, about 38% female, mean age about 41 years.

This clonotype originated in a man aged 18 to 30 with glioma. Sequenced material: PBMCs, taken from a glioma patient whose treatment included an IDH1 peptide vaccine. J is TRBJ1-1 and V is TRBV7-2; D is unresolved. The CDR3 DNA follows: TGTGCCAGCAGCTTAGGTCTGGGGAGGGACACTGAAGCTTTCTTT. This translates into CASSLGLGRDTEAFF.